This entry is about one TCR beta chain. The specificity of this receptor is unknown. No much larger clone exists at a distance of one base, and base qualities are not known. The source of the sample is a study of radiation and T cells in renal cell carcinoma (TCRdb year 2020). As for the study more broadly: TCR beta sequencing covered 50 to 55 samples in total, comprising approximately 25 tumors and about 27 peripheral blood samples. The final blood draw was performed at 4 weeks after radiation, at the same time as nephrectomy. A total of over 4 million unique CDR3 nucleotide sequences, encoding 2,500,000 or so unique CDR3 amino acid sequences, were found across all 55 or so samples. What the work shows at the level of the full study, not this receptor alone: The single-armed trial design could not address effects of radiation dose or scheduling on the TCR repertoire. Because no pretreatment tumor biopsies were available, whether clonotypes were present in the tumor at baseline could not be determined. In blood, the top tumor clonotypes increased between baseline and 2 weeks post-radiation and then shrank by 4 weeks, which suggests that tumor-resident clones expanded only transiently. Blood repertoire dynamics were not followed beyond 4 weeks after treatment.

The germline V gene encodes CDR1 SGDLS and CDR2 YYNGEE. From the cysteine up to the phenylalanine, the CDR3 has a length of 16 residues. Kept here is only the CDR3 DNA, which spans 48 bases and is read in frame from base 1. Between the V and J ends, shortened by 0 bases and 0 bases respectively, the junction contains 11 bases. Reading the label with the study, this specimen's time point is: blood 4 weeks post-SBRT, at nephrectomy. What the treatment or condition label conveys for this sample: 15 Gy SBRT to primary tumor, nephrectomy 4 weeks later. The samples were obtained from a clinical trial, where primary renal cell carcinomas were treated with 15 Gy stereotactic body radiation therapy and then removed by nephrectomy 4 weeks afterward. To follow tumor-enriched clonotypes, peripheral blood was collected serially from radiation-treated patients at baseline and again at 2 weeks and 4 weeks after SBRT. All patients had renal cell carcinoma with clear cell pathology. The QIAamp DNA Blood Mini Kit (Qiagen) was used to prepare genomic DNA for TCR sequencing. Only samples passing all quality control checks were included in the analyses.

TCR beta libraries were generated from genomic DNA with the immunoSEQ kit, following the manufacturer's recommendations. To prepare the libraries, a first multiplex PCR with proprietary primers was run, followed by a second PCR that added unique barcodes, and a bead cleanup was done after each round. Each sample batch included a kit-provided positive control reaction and a negative control reaction. The final libraries underwent checking on an Agilent 4200 TapeStation D1000 ScreenTape, volumetric pooling, and quantification by qPCR. Sequencing was performed on an Illumina NextSeq500 with a MidOutput 150-cycle cartridge, and 156 Read1 and 15 Index1 cycles were run with kit custom primers. The pooled library was loaded at around 1 pM with approximately 18% PhiX control spiked in. In the source study's methods: Vendor-processed data were analyzed in R, with a clonotype defined as all T cells sharing the same CDR3 nucleotide sequence. In the clone abundance analyses, frequencies were normalized to the 10,000 most abundant clones in each sample. Before analysis, public T cell clones were removed, and these numbered fewer than six per sample on average. An abundance difference of at least 32-fold between compartments was the criterion for calling clonotypes tumor-enriched or baseline blood-enriched. A beta-binomial differential abundance model was used to identify clonotypes that expanded or contracted between blood time points. The Baroni-Urbani and Buser coefficient was used to measure tumor-blood repertoire similarity, and groups were compared with two-tailed Wilcoxon tests in R. Drawn from immuneACCESS, this table holds only the in-frame rearrangements with V and J called that TCRdb kept. Clones are partly lost; checked studies trace under half to an unresolved V gene and leave the rest unexplained. V, J and clone size derive from that table, while D and trimming were established from the DNA sequence. The sample records roughly 64,000 clones, 60% to 85% of which are singletons. Jointly, the top ten make up roughly 7.5% of the sample.

The sequences come from blood, collected from a patient whose treatment included radiotherapy and nephrectomy. The chain is made from TRBV9 and TRBJ2-3, with TRBD2 perhaps the D gene, on 6 matching bases. The TCR originated in a man aged 55 to 70 with renal cell carcinoma. The nucleotide sequence is given as TGTGCCAGCAGCGTAGTCGCGGGGTCTAGCACAGATACGCAGTATTTT. Its translation is CASSVVAGSSTDTQYF.